This T cell receptor (beta chain) was sequenced for a study of regulatory T cells in long-lasting Graves disease. This CDR3 has 15 amino acids. The V and J ends lost 6 bases and 2 bases respectively, with 19 bases between them. Germline V lookup: CDR1 DFQATT, CDR2 SNEGSKA (reference sequence). Specified time point: newly diagnosed GD, antithyroid drugs for less than 3 months. RNA isolated from PBMCs was used to make the TCR library. Both iRepertoire HTBI primers and Arm-PCR of CDR3 regions were used to build the TCR beta libraries. Using its own MiXCR run on the multiplex PCR reads, TCRdb lists one record per CDR3 protein. The profile shows roughly 520,000 distinct CDR3 sequences, 9.5% to 15% of them singletons. General study points: Persistent disease was characterized by preferential usage of TRBV28, TRBJ1-2 and TRBJ2-5. It is possible that accuracy was reduced by the small size of the sample.

This clonotype was counted at least ten times. Antigen: not known. These sequences were also reported in another study, on T cells in Graves' hyperthyroidism and ophthalmopathy. From that study: When the TCR CDR3 underwent first-round RT-PCR, the HTBI primer set was used.

The TCR was taken from a young woman with Graves disease. J is TRBJ1-1 and V is TRBV20-1, with D perhaps TRBD1 (5 bases). The sequences come from peripheral blood mononuclear cells (PBMCs), collected at new diagnosis, from a patient treated with antithyroid drugs. As DNA, the CDR3 is TGCAGTGCCCCGATTATGCAAGGGGATAACACTGAAGCTTTCTTT. This sequence encodes CSAPIMQGDNTEAFF.